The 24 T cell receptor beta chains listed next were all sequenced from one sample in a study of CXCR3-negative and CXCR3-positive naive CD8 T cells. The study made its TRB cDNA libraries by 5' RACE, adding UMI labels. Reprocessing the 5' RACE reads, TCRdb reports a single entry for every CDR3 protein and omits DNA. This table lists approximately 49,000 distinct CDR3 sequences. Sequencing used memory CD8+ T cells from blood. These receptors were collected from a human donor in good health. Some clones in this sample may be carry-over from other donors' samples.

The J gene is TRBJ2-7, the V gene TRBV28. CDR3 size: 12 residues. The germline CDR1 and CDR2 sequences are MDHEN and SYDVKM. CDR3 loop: CASKTASYEQYF.

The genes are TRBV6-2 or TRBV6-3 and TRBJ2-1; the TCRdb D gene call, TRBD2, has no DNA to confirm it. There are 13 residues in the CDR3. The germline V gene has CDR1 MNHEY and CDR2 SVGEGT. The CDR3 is CASSNGGYNEQFF.

The CDR3 sequence: CASSPGHDNQPQHF. V and J are TRBV5-5 and TRBJ1-5; TCRdb names TRBD1, which stays unverified in the absence of DNA. The CDR3 has 14 residues. Germline V gene sequence: CDR1 SGHKS, CDR2 YYEKEE (reference sequence).

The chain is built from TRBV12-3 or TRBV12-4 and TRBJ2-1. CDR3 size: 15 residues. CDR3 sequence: CASSFLRERYNEQFF.

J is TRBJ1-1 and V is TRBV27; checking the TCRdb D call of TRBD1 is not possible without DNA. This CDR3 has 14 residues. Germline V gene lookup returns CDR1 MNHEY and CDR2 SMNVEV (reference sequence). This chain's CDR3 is CASGYMGAGGSAFF.

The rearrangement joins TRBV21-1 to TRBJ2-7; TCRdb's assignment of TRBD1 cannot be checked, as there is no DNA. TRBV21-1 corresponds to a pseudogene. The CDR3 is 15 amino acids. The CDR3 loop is CASSTNRDRVNEQYF.

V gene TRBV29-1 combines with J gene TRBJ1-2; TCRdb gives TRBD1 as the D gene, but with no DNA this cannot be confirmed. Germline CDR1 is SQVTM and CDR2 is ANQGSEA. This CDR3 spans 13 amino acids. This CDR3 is CSVPGTENYGYTF.

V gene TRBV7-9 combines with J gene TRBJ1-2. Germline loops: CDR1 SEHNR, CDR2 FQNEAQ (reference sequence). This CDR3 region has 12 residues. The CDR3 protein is CASSFGDGGYTF.

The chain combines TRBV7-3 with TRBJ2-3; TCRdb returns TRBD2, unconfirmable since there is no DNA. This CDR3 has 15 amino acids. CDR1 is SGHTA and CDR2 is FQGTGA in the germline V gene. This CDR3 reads CASSAAGVPGDTQYF.

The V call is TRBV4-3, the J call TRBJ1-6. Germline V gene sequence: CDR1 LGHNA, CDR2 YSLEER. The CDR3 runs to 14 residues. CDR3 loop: CASSQEILDSPLHF.

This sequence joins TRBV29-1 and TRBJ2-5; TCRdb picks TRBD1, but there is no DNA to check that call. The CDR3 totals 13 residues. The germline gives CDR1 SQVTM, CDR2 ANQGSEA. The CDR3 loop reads CSVAGGLGETQYF. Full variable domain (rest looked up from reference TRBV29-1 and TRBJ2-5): SAVISQKPSRDICQRGTSLTIQCQVDSQVTMMFWYRQQPGQSLTLIATANQGSEATYESGFVIDKFPISRPNLTFSTLTVSNMSPEDSSIYLCSVAGGLGETQYFGPGTRLLVL.

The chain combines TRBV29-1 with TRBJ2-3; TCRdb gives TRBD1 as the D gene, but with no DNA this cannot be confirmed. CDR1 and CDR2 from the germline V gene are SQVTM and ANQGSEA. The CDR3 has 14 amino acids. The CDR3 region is CSAPGGASTDTQYF.

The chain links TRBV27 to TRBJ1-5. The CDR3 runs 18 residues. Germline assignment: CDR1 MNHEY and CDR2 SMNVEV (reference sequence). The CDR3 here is CASSLLPAGPSIDQPQHF.

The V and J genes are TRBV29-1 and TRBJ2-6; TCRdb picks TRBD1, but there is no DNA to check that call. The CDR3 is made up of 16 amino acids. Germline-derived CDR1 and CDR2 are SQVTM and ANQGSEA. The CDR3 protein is CSVSTGAVSGANVLTF.

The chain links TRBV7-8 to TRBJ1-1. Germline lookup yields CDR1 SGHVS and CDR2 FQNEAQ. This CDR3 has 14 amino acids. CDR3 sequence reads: CASRLDDGNTEAFF. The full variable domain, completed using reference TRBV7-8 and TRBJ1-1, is GAGVSQSPRYKVAKRGQDVALRCDPISGHVSLFWYQQALGQGPEFLTYFQNEAQLDKSGLPSDRFFAERPEGSVSTLKIQRTQQEDSAVYLCASRLDDGNTEAFFGQGTRLTVV.

CDR3 loop: CASSSRSSGGYYDEQFF. The chain has TRBV6-2 or TRBV6-3 and TRBJ2-1; TCRdb's D gene call, TRBD2, goes unchecked for lack of DNA. Germline values: CDR1 MNHEY, CDR2 SVGEGT. This CDR3 spans 17 amino acids.

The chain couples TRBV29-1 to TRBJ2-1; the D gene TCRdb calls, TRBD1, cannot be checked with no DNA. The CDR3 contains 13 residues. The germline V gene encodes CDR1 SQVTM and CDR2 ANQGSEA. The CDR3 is CSVLTGDYNEQFF.

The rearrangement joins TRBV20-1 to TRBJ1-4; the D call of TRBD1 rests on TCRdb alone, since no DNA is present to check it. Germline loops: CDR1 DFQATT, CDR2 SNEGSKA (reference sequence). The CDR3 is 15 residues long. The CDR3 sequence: CSARDIGREDEKLFF.

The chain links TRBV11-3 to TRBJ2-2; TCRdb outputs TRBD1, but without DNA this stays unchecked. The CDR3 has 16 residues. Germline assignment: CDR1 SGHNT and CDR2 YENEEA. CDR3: CASSPRGFSNTGELFF.

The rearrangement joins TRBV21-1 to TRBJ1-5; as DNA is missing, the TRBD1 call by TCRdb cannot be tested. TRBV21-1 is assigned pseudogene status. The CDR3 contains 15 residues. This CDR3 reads CASSKAGQGGQPQHF.

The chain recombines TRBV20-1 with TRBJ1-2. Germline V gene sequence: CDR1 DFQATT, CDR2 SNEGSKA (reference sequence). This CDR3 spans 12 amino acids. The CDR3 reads CSARALDFGYTF.

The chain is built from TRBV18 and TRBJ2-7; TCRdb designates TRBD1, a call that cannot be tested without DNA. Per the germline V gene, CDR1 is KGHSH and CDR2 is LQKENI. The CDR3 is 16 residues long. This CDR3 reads CASSGGTGGAVYEQYF.

Here the CDR3 reads CSVIYGLAGSNTGELFF. The rearrangement uses TRBV29-1 and TRBJ2-2; lacking DNA, the TRBD2 call made by TCRdb goes unchecked. The CDR3 runs to 17 residues. Germline V gene data show CDR1 as SQVTM and CDR2 as ANQGSEA.

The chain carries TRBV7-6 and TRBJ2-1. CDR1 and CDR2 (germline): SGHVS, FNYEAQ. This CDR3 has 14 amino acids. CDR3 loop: CASSFSGSLNEQFF.